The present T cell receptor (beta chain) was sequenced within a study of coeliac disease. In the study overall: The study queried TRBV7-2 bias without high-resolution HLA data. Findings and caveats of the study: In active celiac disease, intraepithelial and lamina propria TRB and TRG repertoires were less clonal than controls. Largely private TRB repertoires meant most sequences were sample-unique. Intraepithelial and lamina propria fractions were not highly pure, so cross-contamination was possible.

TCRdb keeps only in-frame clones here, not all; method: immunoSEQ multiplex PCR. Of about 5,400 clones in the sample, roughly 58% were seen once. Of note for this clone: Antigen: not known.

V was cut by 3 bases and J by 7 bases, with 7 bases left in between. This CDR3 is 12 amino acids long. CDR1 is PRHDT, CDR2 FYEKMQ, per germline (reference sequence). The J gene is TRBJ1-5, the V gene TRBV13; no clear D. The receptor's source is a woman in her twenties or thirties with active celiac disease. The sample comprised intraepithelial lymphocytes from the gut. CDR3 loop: CASSFAGQPQHF. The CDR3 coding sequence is TGTGCCAGCAGCTTCGCGGGGCAGCCCCAGCATTTT.